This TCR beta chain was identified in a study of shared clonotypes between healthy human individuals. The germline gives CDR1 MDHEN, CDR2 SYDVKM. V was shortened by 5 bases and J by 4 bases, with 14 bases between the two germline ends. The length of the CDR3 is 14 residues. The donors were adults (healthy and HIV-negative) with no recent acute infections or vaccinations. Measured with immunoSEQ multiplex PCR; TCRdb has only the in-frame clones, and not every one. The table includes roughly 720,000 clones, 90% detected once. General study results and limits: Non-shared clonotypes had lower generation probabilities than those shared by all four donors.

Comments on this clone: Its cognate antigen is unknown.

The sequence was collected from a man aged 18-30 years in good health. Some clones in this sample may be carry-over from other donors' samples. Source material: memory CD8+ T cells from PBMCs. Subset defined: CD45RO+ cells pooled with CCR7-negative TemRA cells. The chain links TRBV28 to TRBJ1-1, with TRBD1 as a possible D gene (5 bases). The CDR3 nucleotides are TGTGCCAGCAGTCCCGCGGGGGTGGGCACTGAAGCTTTCTTT. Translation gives CASSPAGVGTEAFF.